This T cell receptor beta chain came from a study of monozygotic twins with inflammatory bowel disease. Points from the study as a whole: Inverse Simpson values showed less TCRbeta diversity in IBD patients than in their healthy co-twins.

The length of the CDR3 is 16 residues. Germline V gene data show CDR1 as LGHDT and CDR2 as YNNKEL (reference sequence). TCRdb re-called the 5' RACE reads and gives one entry per CDR3 protein, without DNA. The ten most abundant clones cover 2% to 2.5% of a sample with some 400,000 distinct CDR3 sequences. Note on this clonotype: The antigen is undetermined.

The V and J genes are TRBV3-1 and TRBJ2-2; the D call from TCRdb, TRBD2, cannot be confirmed without DNA. The sequenced material came from blood. The sequence came from a human donor with ulcerative colitis or Crohn's disease, or a healthy co-twin of an affected twin (not recorded which). CDR3 sequence: CASSQGLVGATGELFF.